The 30 T cell receptor beta chains reported below all come from one sample, sequenced in a study of multiple sclerosis patients with progressive multifocal leukoencephalopathy. The data were produced by immunoSEQ multiplex PCR, yet TCRdb's version contains in-frame clones alone and is incomplete. Altogether 30,000 or so clones are present, 87% being singletons, with the ten largest covering about 6.1%. Time point given: time of PML onset. Sample: PBMCs, taken from a patient treated with natalizumab. Source of these receptors: a woman in her thirties or forties with progressive multifocal leukoencephalopathy.

The V call is TRBV11-2, the J call TRBJ2-1; TRBD2 matches at 11 bases. V shed 4 bases, J shed 8 bases, and the junction held 10 bases outside the gene matches. Germline V lookup: CDR1 SGHAT, CDR2 FQNNGV. The CDR3 extends over 16 amino acids. DNA of the CDR3: TGTGCCAGCAGCTCCTACCTAGCGGGAGGAGACCATGAGCAGTTCTTC. It specifies CASSSYLAGGDHEQFF. The variable domain in full, completed from reference TRBV11-2 and TRBJ2-1, reads EAGVAQSPRYKIIEKRQSVAFWCNPISGHATLYWYQQILGQGPKLLIQFQNNGVVDDSQLPKDRFSAERLKGVDSTLKIQPAKLEDSAVYLCASSSYLAGGDHEQFFGPGTRLTVL.

This clone was seen a handful of times. The CDR3 nucleotides are TGTGCCAGTAGCCTGGGACAGGGAGGATACGAGCAGTACTTC. It is translated as CASSLGQGGYEQYF. This rearrangement joins TRBV19 to TRBJ2-7, with 9 bases lining up with TRBD1. This CDR3 region has 14 residues. V shed 6 bases and J 4 bases; nucleotides not matched to a gene: 7. Germline-derived CDR1 and CDR2 are LNHDA and SQIVND (reference sequence).

The genes are TRBV18 and TRBJ1-6; D might be TRBD1 (5 bases). Germline V gene lookup returns CDR1 KGHSH and CDR2 LQKENI. The CDR3 contains 13 residues. Trimming took off 6 bases at V and 5 bases at J, with 8 bases between the two ends. The CDR3 loop reads CASSDSNNSPLHF. CDR3 nucleotide sequence: TGTGCCAGCTCCGACAGCAATAATTCACCCCTCCACTTT.

This chain links TRBV18 with TRBJ1-5; no clear D. The CDR3 totals 19 residues. V was pared by 1 base and J by 0 bases, with 19 bases between. CDR1 KGHSH and CDR2 LQKENI come from the germline V gene. In nucleotides, the CDR3 is TGTGCCAGCTCACCACAGGGTTTTGCACAGAGATATAGCAATCAGCCCCAGCATTTT. Translation: CASSPQGFAQRYSNQPQHF.

The chain employs TRBV19 and TRBJ1-1, with a tentative D call TRBD1 (6 bases). The CDR3 covers 15 residues. Trimming stripped 5 bases from V and 4 bases from J, with 17 bases between. Germline CDR1 LNHDA, CDR2 SQIVND (reference sequence). The CDR3 sequence: CASSPQSTGATEAFF. The CDR3 DNA reads TGTGCCAGTAGTCCACAGAGCACGGGGGCCACTGAAGCTTTCTTT.

The V call is TRBV4-3, the J call TRBJ2-1; maybe TRBD1 (6 bases). Trimming took 6 bases from V and 4 from J, leaving 13 bases between them. Germline V CDR1 and CDR2: LGHNA, YSLEER. This CDR3 region has 14 residues. The CDR3 bases are TGCGCCAGCAGACCCGAACAGGGATACAATGAGCAGTTCTTC. Protein sequence: CASRPEQGYNEQFF.

The chain combines TRBV2 with TRBJ2-7; 9 nucleotides align to TRBD1. The CDR3 spans 16 residues. The junction had 9 bases not matched to a gene; V was cut back by 4 bases and J by 2 bases. The germline V gene has CDR1 SNHLY and CDR2 FYNNEI. CDR3 nucleotides: TGTGCCAGCAGTGGTGGGACAGGGACGAACCCCTACGAGCAGTACTTC. Translation: CASSGGTGTNPYEQYF.

To note about this clone: The same CDR3 is also encoded by other DNA sequences in this sample. The gene calls are TRBV4-1 and TRBJ1-2, with unresolved D. This CDR3 has 12 amino acids. Trimming left V 2 bases short and J 8 bases short, with 9 bases between. Germline CDR1 and CDR2: MGHRA and YSYEKL. DNA for the CDR3: TGCGCCAGCAGCCAAAGTGGTCGGGGCTACACCTTC. Encoded protein: CASSQSGRGYTF.

The chain employs TRBV28 and TRBJ1-5; a possible D gene is TRBD1 (5 bases). Trimming removed 5 bases from V and 1 base from J, with 18 bases in between. The CDR3 covers 17 residues. Germline CDR1 and CDR2: MDHEN and SYDVKM. This CDR3 is CASSPSRGGRSNQPQHF. CDR3 nucleotide sequence: TGTGCCAGCAGTCCATCCCGGGGCGGGAGGAGCAATCAGCCCCAGCATTTT.

The rearrangement joins TRBV9 to TRBJ2-7, with 8 bases matching TRBD1. J was trimmed by 4 bases and V by 4 bases; bases with no gene match: 13. The CDR3 length is 16 residues. Germline V lookup: CDR1 SGDLS, CDR2 YYNGEE. CDR3 DNA: TGTGCCAGCAGCCCTACCCCGGGACAGGAGGGGTACGAGCAGTACTTC. Translation: CASSPTPGQEGYEQYF.

This rearrangement joins TRBV7-8 to TRBJ1-2; D gene unclear. Germline V CDR1 and CDR2: SGHVS, FQNEAQ. V was shortened by 0 bases and J by 3 bases, with 8 bases between the two germline ends. The CDR3 has 14 amino acids. CDR3 amino acids: CASSLASQYYGYTF. The CDR3 region has the DNA TGTGCCAGCAGCTTAGCTAGTCAGTACTATGGCTACACCTTC.

The chain joins TRBV2 to TRBJ2-1; 9 bases match TRBD2. Germline V CDR1 and CDR2: SNHLY, FYNNEI. The CDR3 extends over 14 amino acids. V dropped 7 bases and J dropped 6; count of bases not matched to a gene: 7. The CDR3 spells CASKETSGANEQFF. CDR3 sequence (DNA): TGTGCCAGCAAAGAGACTAGCGGCGCCAATGAGCAGTTCTTC.

The rearrangement uses TRBV5-6 and TRBJ1-1, with 9 bases that match TRBD1. CDR1 is SGHDT, CDR2 YYEEEE, per germline. With 1 base clipped from V and 5 bases from J, the junction kept 12 bases outside the gene matches. CDR3 length: 17 residues. Here the CDR3 reads CASSLKPGQGKWTEAFF. The CDR3 nucleotides read TGTGCCAGCAGCTTGAAGCCGGGACAGGGAAAGTGGACTGAAGCTTTCTTT.

The rearrangement joins TRBV7-2 to TRBJ2-3, with D hard to call. Trimming shortened V by 5 bases and J by 5 bases, and 11 bases separated the two germline ends. Germline V gene sequence: CDR1 SGHTA, CDR2 FQGNSA. This CDR3 spans 13 amino acids. The CDR3 loop is CASSTRDGDTQYF. The DNA of the CDR3 is TGTGCCAGCAGCACCCGAGATGGAGATACGCAGTATTTT.

The chain recombines TRBV28 with TRBJ2-3; 14 positions agree with TRBD2. This CDR3 is 16 amino acids long. After removal of 2 bases from V and 6 bases from J, the junction contained 4 bases not matched to a gene. Germline CDR1 is MDHEN and CDR2 is SYDVKM. The CDR3 bases are TGTGCCAGCAGTTTAGGGACTAGCGGGAGTCTTGATACGCAGTATTTT. It is translated as CASSLGTSGSLDTQYF.

The V call is TRBV7-2, the J call TRBJ2-1; the D gene is possibly TRBD1 (5 bases). Germline V gene lookup returns CDR1 SGHTA and CDR2 FQGNSA. With 0 bases removed from V and 5 bases from J, the gap between germline ends came to 14 bases. The length of the CDR3 is 16 residues. CDR3: CASSLALTVGDNEQFF. For the CDR3, the DNA is TGTGCCAGCAGCTTAGCGTTGACAGTTGGGGACAATGAGCAGTTCTTC.

The chain combines TRBV7-9 with TRBJ1-2; D ambiguous. The CDR3 runs to 12 residues. V lost 4 bases to trimming and J lost 1 base, with 4 bases between them. Germline assignment: CDR1 SEHNR and CDR2 FQNEAQ (reference sequence). CDR3 coding DNA: TGTGCCAGCAGCTCGGGTAACTATGGCTACACCTTC. As protein: CASSSGNYGYTF.

The gene calls are TRBV4-2 and TRBJ1-4; D gene unclear. CDR3 size: 16 residues. With 0 bases removed from V and 8 bases from J, the gap between germline ends came to 16 bases. CDR1 LGHNA and CDR2 YNFKEQ come from the germline V gene. CDR3 sequence: CASSQDWTAGVEKLFF. The CDR3, as DNA: TGTGCCAGCAGCCAAGATTGGACGGCCGGGGTAGAAAAACTGTTTTTT.

This CDR3 is CASSIVGSNQPQHF. The CDR3 DNA reads as TGTGCCAGTAGTATAGTGGGTAGCAATCAGCCCCAGCATTTT. V gene TRBV19 combines with J gene TRBJ1-5; D unresolved. The CDR3 length is 14 residues. Germline V lookup: CDR1 LNHDA, CDR2 SQIVND (reference sequence). The V end was cut by 1 base, the J end by 0 bases, with 4 bases between.

V is TRBV5-1 and J is TRBJ2-5; possibly TRBD1 for D (5 bases). The DNA end lines up better with TRBJ2-7; the J call may be wrong. The germline V gene has CDR1 SGHRS and CDR2 YFSETQ. CDR3 length: 12 amino acids. This CDR3 is CASSLGDYEQYF. As DNA, the CDR3 is TGCGCCAGCAGCCTAGGGGACTACGAGCAGTACTTC.

This clone was counted between two and nine times. J is TRBJ1-4 and V is TRBV30; possible D gene TRBD1, 6 bases. Germline V gene sequence: CDR1 GTSNPN, CDR2 SVGIG (reference sequence). The CDR3 is 13 amino acids. The ends were cut back, 0 bases at V and 8 bases at J, with 10 bases in the middle. The CDR3 region is CAWSVGGGEKLFF. CDR3 nucleotides: TGTGCCTGGAGTGTAGGGGGTGGAGAAAAACTGTTTTTT.

The rearrangement links TRBV18 to TRBJ1-2; no firm D call. Trimming took 0 bases from V and 5 from J, leaving 10 bases between them. Germline-derived CDR1 and CDR2 are KGHSH and LQKENI. CDR3 length: 14 amino acids. DNA of the CDR3: TGTGCCAGCTCACCACCGGAGACACTGTATGGCTACACCTTC. This gives the protein CASSPPETLYGYTF.

The genes are TRBV7-3 and TRBJ2-1; 9 bases align to TRBD2. CDR3 size: 13 residues. The trim removed 4 bases at V and 8 bases at J, leaving 3 bases unmatched. CDR1 and CDR2 (germline): SGHTA, FQGTGA. CDR3 in amino acids: CASSSGTSYEQFF. The CDR3 DNA reads TGTGCCAGCAGCTCCGGGACTAGCTATGAGCAGTTCTTC. The full variable domain, its missing parts supplied by reference TRBV7-3 and TRBJ2-1, is GAGVSQTPSNKVTEKGKYVELRCDPISGHTALYWYRQSLGQGPEFLIYFQGTGAADDSGLPNDRFFAVRPEGSVSTLKIQRTERGDSAVYLCASSSGTSYEQFFGPGTRLTVL.

Details on this clone: Other DNA sequences in this sample translate to the same CDR3. The chain is built from TRBV7-2 and TRBJ1-2, with D possibly being TRBD1 (6 bases). Germline CDR1 SGHTA, CDR2 FQGNSA. Trimming removed 2 bases at V and 3 bases at J, with 10 bases between. The CDR3 totals 14 residues. CDR3 region: CASSLMGGDYGYTF. CDR3 in DNA: TGTGCCAGCAGCTTAATGGGGGGCGACTATGGCTACACCTTC. The full variable domain, its missing parts supplied by reference TRBV7-2 and TRBJ1-2, is GAGVSQSPSNKVTEKGKDVELRCDPISGHTALYWYRQSLGQGLEFLIYFQGNSAPDKSGLPSDRFSAERTGGSVSTLTIQRTQQEDSAVYLCASSLMGGDYGYTFGSGTRLTVV.

V is TRBV18 and J is TRBJ2-7, with 8 positions matching TRBD2. This CDR3 spans 14 amino acids. CDR1 KGHSH and CDR2 LQKENI come from the germline V gene. V lost 4 bases to trimming and J lost 0 bases; unmatched junction nucleotides: 2. In nucleotides, the CDR3 is TGTGCCAGCTCACGGCGGGAGGACTCCTACGAGCAGTACTTC. This sequence encodes CASSRREDSYEQYF. Together with reference TRBV18 and TRBJ2-7, the CDR3 gives the full variable domain: NAGVMQNPRHLVRRRGQEARLRCSPMKGHSHVYWYRQLPEEGLKFMVYLQKENIIDESGMPKERFSAEFPKEGPSILRIQQVVRGDSAAYFCASSRREDSYEQYFGPGTRLTVT.

The genes are TRBV7-2 and TRBJ2-5; D gene ambiguous. TRBJ2-7 explains the end of the DNA better; the J call may be wrong. This CDR3 is 17 amino acids long. Germline V CDR1 and CDR2: SGHTA, FQGNSA. DNA of the CDR3: TGTGCCAGCAGCACGAAGAGCGTCCTCGGCGACCCTGACGAGCAGTACTTC. This gives the protein CASSTKSVLGDPDEQYF.

This clone was observed once. The J gene is TRBJ1-1, the V gene TRBV19; possible D gene TRBD1, 5 bases. CDR3 length: 14 residues. Germline V gene lookup returns CDR1 LNHDA and CDR2 SQIVND (reference sequence). With 4 bases removed from V and 1 base from J, the gap between germline ends came to 10 bases. CDR3 nucleotide sequence: TGTGCCAGTAGTACCGGCGGACAGAACACTGAAGCTTTCTTT. It translates to CASSTGGQNTEAFF. Full variable domain (outside the CDR3, taken from reference TRBV19 and TRBJ1-1): DGGITQSPKYLFRKEGQNVTLSCEQNLNHDAMYWYRQDPGQGLRLIYYSQIVNDFQKGDIAEGYSVSREKKESFPLTVTSAQKNPTAFYLCASSTGGQNTEAFFGQGTRLTVV.

To note about this clone: One end of the junction is discordant with germline, which a read error may explain. This rearrangement joins TRBV7-7 to TRBJ2-7; D gene uncertain. The CDR3 is 13 residues long. The V gene's germline CDR1 is SSHAT and CDR2 FNYEAQ (reference sequence). The CDR3 spells CASSDHTLAEQYF. Here the CDR3 DNA reads TGTGCTAGCAGCGATCACACCTTGGCCGAGCAGTACTTC.

This clone was detected a few times. The J gene is TRBJ1-1, the V gene TRBV21-1; the D call TRBD1 from the table was never checked on the DNA. TRBV21-1 is a pseudogene locus. This CDR3 has 16 amino acids. The chain's CDR3 is CASSKVRTGMNTEAFF. The CDR3 DNA sequence: TGTGCCAGCAGCAAAGTCCGGACAGGGATGAACACTGAAGCTTTCTTT.

The rearrangement links TRBV11-3 to TRBJ2-3, with unresolved D. V was cut by 1 base and J by 8 bases, with 7 bases left in between. Germline V gives CDR1 SGHNT, CDR2 YENEEA. The CDR3 contains 12 residues. This chain's CDR3 is CASSLGPGTQYF. CDR3 sequence (DNA): TGTGCCAGCAGCTTAGGTCCAGGTACGCAGTATTTT. Filled out from reference TRBV11-3 and TRBJ2-3, the complete variable domain reads EAGVVQSPRYKIIEKKQPVAFWCNPISGHNTLYWYLQNLGQGPELLIRYENEEAVDDSQLPKDRFSAERLKGVDSTLKIQPAELGDSAVYLCASSLGPGTQYFGPGTRLTVL.